This TCR beta chain was profiled in a study of shared clonotypes between healthy human individuals. General observations from the study: Although depth was large, rarefaction showed that sequencing of the sorted subsets was incomplete. Clonotypes shared by all four donors outscored non-shared clonotypes in generation probability.

This clone turned up a few times. Its specificity is unknown. Replicate sorted-subset PCRs were loaded with approximately 190 ng DNA, about 30,000 T cell genomes. Measured with immunoSEQ multiplex PCR; TCRdb has only the in-frame clones, and not every one. The data contain some 95,000 clones, roughly three quarters of them seen just once; the ten biggest clones take up 50%. J lost 6 bases, V lost 5 bases, and 4 bases had no gene match. CDR3 length: 13 amino acids. Germline CDR1 and CDR2: SGHVS and FNYEAQ. CD8 memory was a combination of CD45RO+ cells and CCR7-negative CD45RA+ TemRA cells. The clonotype comes from a young man in good health. The rearrangement links TRBV7-6 to TRBJ2-1; 7 bases agree with TRBD1. Sequenced input: memory CD8+ T cells sorted from blood. Subset in this sample: CD45RO+ cells pooled with CCR7-negative TemRA cells. CDR3 residues: CASSADRFNEQFF. CDR3 DNA: TGTGCCAGCAGCGCGGACAGGTTCAATGAGCAGTTCTTC.